Each of the 13 T cell receptor beta chains below was sequenced from the same sample in a study of identical twins. TCRdb called the 5' RACE reads again in MiXCR, with one record for every CDR3 protein. This sample has about 570,000 distinct CDR3 sequences; around a tenth occur once, and the top ten carry around 3.2%. Separately, the same data were catalogued under a study of yellow fever vaccine responses in identical twins.

The sequenced sample was PBMCs. Every receptor here comes from a woman aged 18-29 years in good health.

The chain is built from TRBV4-3 and TRBJ2-1; no firm D call. The CDR3 runs 16 residues. V was shortened by 1 base and J by 8 bases, with 18 bases between the two germline ends. Germline-derived CDR1 and CDR2 are LGHNA and YSLEER. In DNA, the CDR3 is TGCGCCAGCAGCCAAGCCGCCGGACCGGTGAACTATGAGCAGTTCTTC. This encodes CASSQAAGPVNYEQFF.

In its sample, this clonotype was seen many times. This sequence joins TRBV20-1 and TRBJ2-3; TRBD1 agrees at 9 bases. Germline V gives CDR1 DFQATT, CDR2 SNEGSKA (reference sequence). V shed 6 bases and J 3 bases; nucleotides not matched to a gene: 10. The CDR3 is 15 residues long. CDR3 nucleotide sequence: TGCAGTGCGAAACAGGGGGCGAAAGGGACAGATACGCAGTATTTT. The encoded protein is CSAKQGAKGTDTQYF.

The chain is built from TRBV27 and TRBJ2-5, with a weak D call TRBD2 (5 bases). The germline V and J ends were trimmed by 3 bases and 5 bases, with 10 bases remaining between them. The CDR3 is made up of 13 amino acids. Per germline, CDR1 MNHEY and CDR2 SMNVEV (reference sequence). The CDR3, as DNA: TGTGCCAGCAGTTTTAGAGGGTTGGAGACCCAGTACTTC. It specifies CASSFRGLETQYF.

The gene calls are TRBV4-3 and TRBJ2-5; 11 bases agree with TRBD2. The V and J ends lost 4 bases and 3 bases, in that order; junction bases with no gene match: 7. The CDR3 length is 16 residues. CDR1 LGHNA and CDR2 YSLEER come from the germline V gene. The CDR3 DNA reads TGCGCCAGCAGCCCAGGATTAGCGGGAGGGGAAGAGACCCAGTACTTC. Its translation is CASSPGLAGGEETQYF.

This clonotype was detected many times. V and J are TRBV12-3 or TRBV12-4 and TRBJ2-2; tentatively, D is TRBD1 (6 bases). The CDR3 runs to 14 residues. With 4 bases removed from V and 1 base from J, the gap between germline ends came to 7 bases. CDR3 sequence reads: CASSYRENTGELFF. DNA for the CDR3: TGTGCCAGCAGTTACAGGGAGAACACCGGGGAGCTGTTTTTT.

There are many counts of this clonotype. The chain couples TRBV9 to TRBJ2-1, with D maybe TRBD1 (5 bases). Germline CDR1 is SGDLS and CDR2 is YYNGEE. CDR3 length: 12 residues. Trimming took off 0 bases at V and 8 bases at J, with 6 bases between the two ends. Here the CDR3 reads CASSVEGYEQFF. In DNA form, the CDR3 reads TGTGCCAGCAGCGTAGAGGGGTATGAGCAGTTCTTC.

The V gene is TRBV7-9, the J gene TRBJ2-3, with a tentative D call TRBD2 (6 bases). Trimming pared 3 bases from V and 6 bases from J, leaving 16 bases between. CDR1 and CDR2 from the germline V gene are SEHNR and FQNEAQ (reference sequence). This CDR3 spans 15 amino acids. The CDR3 bases are TGTGCCAGCAGCTTGTCGAGCGGGCCTCTGGATACGCAGTATTTT. As protein: CASSLSSGPLDTQYF.

The rearrangement uses TRBV4-2 and TRBJ2-7; D perhaps matches TRBD1 (6 bases). Trimming shortened V by 5 bases and J by 2 bases, and 13 bases separated the two germline ends. Germline CDR1 reads LGHNA; CDR2 reads YNFKEQ. The CDR3 runs 14 residues. The CDR3 DNA follows: TGTGCCAGCAGCGAAACAGGGATGGCCTACGAGCAGTACTTC. Translated: CASSETGMAYEQYF.

This clonotype was observed a few times. This rearrangement joins TRBV5-1 to TRBJ2-3, with 11 bases aligning to TRBD2. The germline V gene encodes CDR1 SGHRS and CDR2 YFSETQ. The V gene end was trimmed by 3 bases and the J gene end by 4 bases; junction bases not matched to a gene: 4. This CDR3 is 15 amino acids long. The CDR3 reads CASSYSGGGADTQYF. The CDR3 nucleotides are TGCGCCAGCAGCTATAGCGGGGGGGGCGCAGATACGCAGTATTTT.

This chain joins TRBV13 and TRBJ2-7; possibly TRBD2 for D (6 bases). Germline V gene sequence: CDR1 PRHDT, CDR2 FYEKMQ (reference sequence). The CDR3 is 12 amino acids. V was clipped by 8 bases and J by 3 bases, with 11 bases between them. In DNA form, the CDR3 reads TGTGCCAGCCACTTGGAGGGCTACGAGCAGTACTTC. This gives the protein CASHLEGYEQYF.

The rearrangement links TRBV14 to TRBJ2-3, with TRBD2 as a possible D gene (6 bases). CDR1 and CDR2 (germline): SGHDN, FVKESK. The V and J ends lost 1 base and 2 bases respectively, with 7 bases between them. This CDR3 has 14 amino acids. CDR3 sequence: CASSQAGVTDTQYF. CDR3 DNA: TGTGCCAGCAGCCAAGCGGGGGTCACAGATACGCAGTATTTT. Drawing the rest from reference TRBV14 and TRBJ2-3, the complete variable domain is EAGVTQFPSHSVIEKGQTVTLRCDPISGHDNLYWYRRVMGKEIKFLLHFVKESKQDESGMPNNRFLAERTGGTYSTLKVQPAELEDSGVYFCASSQAGVTDTQYFGPGTRLTVL.

This clonotype came up a few times. V gene TRBV7-9 combines with J gene TRBJ2-7, with a possible D match to TRBD1 (6 bases). CDR1 and CDR2 (germline): SEHNR, FQNEAQ (reference sequence). V dropped 6 bases and J dropped 3 bases, with 21 bases sitting between them. This CDR3 is 16 amino acids long. This CDR3 reads CASSTSQGKELYEQYF. CDR3 coding DNA: TGTGCCAGCAGTACATCCCAGGGGAAGGAACTCTACGAGCAGTACTTC.

This clonotype was found many times. This sequence joins TRBV12-3 or TRBV12-4 and TRBJ2-1; D is possibly TRBD1 or TRBD2 (6 bases each). The CDR3 is made up of 13 amino acids. Trimming took 6 bases from V and 5 from J, leaving 11 bases between them. As DNA, the CDR3 is TGTGCCAGCAGGGTGGGGGGCCACAATGAGCAGTTCTTC. Translated, it gives CASRVGGHNEQFF.